The TCR beta chain described here comes from a study of blood T cell repertoires in COVID-19. Study context: T cells, B-cell-depleted T cells, or PBMCs supplied cDNA or gDNA.

The CDR3 is 13 amino acids. Germline-derived CDR1 and CDR2 are SGHNT and YENEEA. The ends were cut back, 2 bases at V and 1 base at J, with 6 bases in the middle. Here immunoSEQ multiplex PCR was the method, and the copy in TCRdb shows in-frame clones only, minus some. The data contain 160,000 or so clones, approximately 87% of them singletons. This receptor was obtained from a woman aged 45-65 years who had recovered from COVID-19. The sequencing sample was made of PBMCs or T cells enriched from blood (not recorded which). The chain joins TRBV11-3 to TRBJ2-7; D not resolved. The DNA for the CDR3 is TGTGCCAGCAGCTTACCGGAGTCCTACGAGCAGTACTTC. Residues: CASSLPESYEQYF.